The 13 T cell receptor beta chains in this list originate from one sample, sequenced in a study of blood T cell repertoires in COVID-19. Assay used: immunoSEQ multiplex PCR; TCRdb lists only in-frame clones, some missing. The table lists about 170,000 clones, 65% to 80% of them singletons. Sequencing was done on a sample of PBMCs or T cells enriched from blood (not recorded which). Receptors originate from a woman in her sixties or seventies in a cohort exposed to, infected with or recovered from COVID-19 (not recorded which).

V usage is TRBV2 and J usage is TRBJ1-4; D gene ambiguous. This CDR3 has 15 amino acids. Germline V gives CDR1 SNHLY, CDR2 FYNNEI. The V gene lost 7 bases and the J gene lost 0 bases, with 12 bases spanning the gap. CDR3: CASTSDWSTNEKLFF. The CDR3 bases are TGTGCCAGCACTTCTGACTGGTCAACTAATGAAAAACTGTTTTTT.

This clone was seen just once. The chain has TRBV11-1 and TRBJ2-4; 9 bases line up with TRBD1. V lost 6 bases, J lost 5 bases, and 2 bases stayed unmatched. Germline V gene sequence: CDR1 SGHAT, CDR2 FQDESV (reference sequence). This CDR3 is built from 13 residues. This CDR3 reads CASSWDRENIQYF. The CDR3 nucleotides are TGTGCCAGCAGTTGGGACAGGGAAAACATTCAGTACTTC.

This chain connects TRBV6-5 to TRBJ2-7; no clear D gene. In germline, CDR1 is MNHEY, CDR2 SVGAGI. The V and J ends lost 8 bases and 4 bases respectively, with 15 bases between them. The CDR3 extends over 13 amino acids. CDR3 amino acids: CASFGTLIYEQYF. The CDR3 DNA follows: TGTGCCAGCTTCGGAACACTAATATACGAGCAGTACTTC.

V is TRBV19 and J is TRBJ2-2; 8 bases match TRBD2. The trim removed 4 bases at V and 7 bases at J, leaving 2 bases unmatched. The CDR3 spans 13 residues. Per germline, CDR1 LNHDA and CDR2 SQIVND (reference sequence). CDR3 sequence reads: CASSRGTSGELFF. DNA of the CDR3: TGTGCCAGTAGTAGAGGGACTAGCGGGGAGCTGTTTTTT.

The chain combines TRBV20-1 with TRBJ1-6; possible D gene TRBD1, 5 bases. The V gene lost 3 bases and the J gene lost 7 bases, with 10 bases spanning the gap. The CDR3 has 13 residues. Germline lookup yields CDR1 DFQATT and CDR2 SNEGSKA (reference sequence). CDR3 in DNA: TGCAGTGCTAGTCCGACAGTAAATTCACCCCTCCACTTT. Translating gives CSASPTVNSPLHF.

The CDR3 nucleotides are TGTGCCAGCAGCTTGGCAGGGGCTTTGGCCGGGGAGCTGTTTTTT. It translates to CASSLAGALAGELFF. The chain joins TRBV5-4 to TRBJ2-2; a possible D gene is TRBD1 (6 bases). Trimming left V 0 bases short and J 6 bases short, with 12 bases between. Per germline, CDR1 SGHNT and CDR2 YYREEE (reference sequence). This CDR3 spans 15 amino acids.

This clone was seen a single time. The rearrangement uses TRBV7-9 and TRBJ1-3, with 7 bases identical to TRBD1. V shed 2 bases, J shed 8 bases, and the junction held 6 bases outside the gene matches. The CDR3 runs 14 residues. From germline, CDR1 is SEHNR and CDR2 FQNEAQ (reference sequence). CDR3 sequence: CASSLIRQGDTIYF. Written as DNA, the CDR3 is TGTGCCAGCAGCTTAATTCGGCAGGGGGACACCATATATTTT.

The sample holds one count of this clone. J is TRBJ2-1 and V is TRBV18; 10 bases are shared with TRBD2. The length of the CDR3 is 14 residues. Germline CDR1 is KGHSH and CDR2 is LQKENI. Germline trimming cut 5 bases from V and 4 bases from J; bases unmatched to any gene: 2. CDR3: CASSSAGGYNEQFF. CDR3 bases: TGTGCCAGCTCATCAGCGGGAGGGTACAATGAGCAGTTCTTC.

The CDR3 coding sequence is TGCGCCAGCCCAGACAGGGAGCCTAATGAAAAACTGTTTTTT. Its protein is CASPDREPNEKLFF. The V call is TRBV5-1, the J call TRBJ1-4; 7 nucleotides match TRBD1. The V segment lost 7 bases and the J segment 3 bases; nucleotides outside the gene matches: 6. CDR1 SGHRS and CDR2 YFSETQ come from the germline V gene. The CDR3 is 14 amino acids.

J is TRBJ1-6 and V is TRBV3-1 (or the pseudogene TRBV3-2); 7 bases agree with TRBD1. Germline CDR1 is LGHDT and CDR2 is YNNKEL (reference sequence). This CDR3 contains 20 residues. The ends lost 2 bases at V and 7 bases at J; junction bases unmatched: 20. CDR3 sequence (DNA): TGTGCCAGCAGCCAAATCTGGGACAGAAGGTCTGGGGCTATGAATTCACCCCTCCACTTT. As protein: CASSQIWDRRSGAMNSPLHF.

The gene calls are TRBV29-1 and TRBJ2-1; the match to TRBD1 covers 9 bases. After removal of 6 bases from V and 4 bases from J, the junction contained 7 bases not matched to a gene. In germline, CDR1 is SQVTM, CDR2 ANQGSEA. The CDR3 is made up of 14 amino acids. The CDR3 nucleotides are TGCAGCGTGGCCGGGACAGGGATATACAATGAGCAGTTCTTC. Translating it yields CSVAGTGIYNEQFF.

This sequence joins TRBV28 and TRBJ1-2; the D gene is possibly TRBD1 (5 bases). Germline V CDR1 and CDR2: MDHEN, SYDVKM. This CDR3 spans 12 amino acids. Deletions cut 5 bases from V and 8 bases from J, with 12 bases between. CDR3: CASSRLGRGYTF. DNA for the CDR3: TGTGCCAGCAGTCGGTTGGGGCGGGGCTACACCTTC.

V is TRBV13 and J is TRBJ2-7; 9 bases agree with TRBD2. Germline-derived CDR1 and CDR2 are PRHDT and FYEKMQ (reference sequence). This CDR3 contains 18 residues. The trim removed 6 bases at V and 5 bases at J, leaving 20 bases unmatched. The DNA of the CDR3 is TGTGCCAGCAGTACCTCTCTGTTTTTGCGGGAGGGTATCCACGAGCAGTACTTC. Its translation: CASSTSLFLREGIHEQYF.